The present entry profiles one T cell receptor beta chain with its context. Its matching antigen is unknown. Method: immunoSEQ multiplex PCR; TCRdb's copy keeps in-frame clones and lacks some. This sample has about 81,000 clones; approximately 92% occur once, and the top ten carry around 1.5%. The source of the sample is a study of human versus mouse CDR3 diversity and MHC coevolution. Across the study: Reportedly, immunoSEQ detects one in 200,000 T cells with minimized PCR bias. Valid reads per sample ranged from roughly 0.6 x 10^7 to 1.6 x 10^7. General observations from the study: The lowest clonal inequality scores came from most of the three human donors. On average, humans showed more CDR3 deletions and insertions than mice.

The V gene's germline CDR1 is ENHRY and CDR2 SYGVKD. This CDR3 contains 12 residues. V gave up 3 bases and J gave up 7 bases; unmatched junction bases: 2. The gene calls are TRBV10-3 and TRBJ1-2; the match to TRBD1 covers 7 bases. The receptor was isolated from a person between 25 and 70 years old in good health. Material: naive CD4+ T cells from blood. Noted subset: CD45RO-negative CD62L-positive naive CD4 T cells. CDR3 sequence reads: CAISEPGGGYTF. The CDR3 DNA follows: TGTGCCATCAGTGAACCAGGGGGTGGCTACACCTTC.